These T cell receptor beta chains were read from a single sample in a study of blood T cell repertoires in COVID-19. Sequenced by immunoSEQ multiplex PCR; TCRdb stores in-frame clones only, minus some. The sample shows approximately 350,000 clones, 80% to 90% of them seen only once. The material sequenced was PBMCs or T cells enriched from blood (not recorded which). The receptor source for this set is a man aged 18 to 30 who had recovered from COVID-19. The CDR3 runs from the conserved cysteine through the conserved F or W. A D gene is named only where the DNA matches it firmly. A row's size may be missing; if present it is once, few, many or a size class.

J gene	D gene	clone size	V gene	CDR3 protein	CDR3 DNA
TRBJ1-2	TRBD1	.	TRBV7-9	CASSSVGTGVYGYTF	TGTGCCAGCAGCTCCGTCGGGACAGGGGTCTATGGCTACACCTTC
TRBJ1-4	.	.	TRBV2	CASIFGGREKLFF	TGTGCCAGCATTTTCGGGGGGCGGGAAAAACTGTTTTTT
TRBJ1-5	.	.	TRBV4-3	CASSQAGGQPQHF	TGCGCCAGCAGCCAAGCCGGGGGGCAGCCCCAGCATTTT
TRBJ2-3	TRBD1	.	TRBV9	CASSVGPGQGTDTQYF	TGTGCCAGCAGCGTAGGCCCCGGACAGGGCACAGATACGCAGTATTTT
TRBJ1-6	.	.	TRBV27	CASSPKGGSSYNSPLHF	TGTGCCAGCAGTCCCAAGGGGGGGAGCTCCTATAATTCACCCCTCCACTTT
TRBJ2-7	.	.	TRBV7-9	CASSFQISQRDEQYF	TGTGCCAGCAGCTTCCAGATTTCCCAGAGGGACGAGCAGTACTTC
TRBJ1-1	TRBD1	.	TRBV2	CASTRDSSMNTEAFF	TGTGCCAGCACTAGGGACAGTTCAATGAACACTGAAGCTTTCTTT
TRBJ2-7	TRBD2	once	TRBV5-4	CASSTPTSGRALVEQYF	TGTGCCAGCAGCACACCGACTAGCGGGAGGGCCTTGGTTGAGCAGTACTTC
TRBJ2-5	.	.	TRBV30	CAWGTVGTQYF	TGTGCCTGGGGGACTGTGGGGACCCAGTACTTC
TRBJ1-2	.	.	TRBV28	CASSLGRVNYGYTF	TGTGCCAGCAGTTTAGGCAGGGTTAACTATGGCTACACCTTC
TRBJ2-1	TRBD2	.	TRBV4-1	CASRTRTSGLGDEQFF	TGCGCCAGCAGAACACGGACTAGCGGGCTGGGCGATGAGCAGTTCTTC
TRBJ1-3	TRBD1	.	TRBV4-1	CASSQAPQGAQDTIYF	TGCGCCAGCAGCCAGGCCCCTCAGGGGGCACAGGACACCATATATTTT
TRBJ2-7	TRBD2	.	TRBV18	CASSPRGASGSYEQYF	TGTGCCAGCTCACCACGAGGTGCTAGCGGTTCCTACGAGCAGTACTTC
TRBJ1-6	TRBD1	.	TRBV19	CASSSYRGGNSPLHF	TGTGCCAGTAGTTCCTACAGGGGGGGGAATTCACCCCTCCACTTT
TRBJ1-5	TRBD1	.	TRBV19	CASTPRQGGRTSESNQPQHF	TGTGCCAGTACCCCTAGACAGGGGGGGAGGACTAGTGAAAGCAATCAGCCCCAGCATTTT
TRBJ1-2	TRBD1	.	TRBV6-4	CASRPFSGTGDGYTF	TGTGCCAGCAGACCTTTTTCCGGGACAGGAGATGGCTACACCTTC
TRBJ2-7	.	few	TRBV7-9	CASSGKERGWRGEQYF	TGTGCCAGCAGCGGCAAGGAGAGAGGTTGGCGCGGCGAGCAGTACTTC
TRBJ2-2	TRBD1	.	TRBV29-1	CSGRGQGNTGELFF	TGCAGCGGACGCGGACAGGGGAACACCGGGGAGCTGTTTTTT
TRBJ1-4	TRBD1	.	TRBV2	CASSPDRATNEKLFF	TGTGCCAGCAGTCCCGACAGGGCGACTAATGAAAAACTGTTTTTT
TRBJ1-2	.	.	TRBV7-2	CASSFDSPGYTF	TGTGCCAGCAGCTTCGACAGCCCCGGCTACACCTTC
TRBJ1-1	.	.	TRBV7-9	CASSAMKSEAFF	TGTGCCAGCAGCGCGATGAAAAGTGAAGCTTTCTTT
TRBJ1-2	.	.	TRBV20-1	CSAYSNYGYTF	TGCAGTGCCTACTCTAACTATGGCTACACCTTC
TRBJ2-5	TRBD2	.	TRBV13	CASSSASGGSRETQYF	TGTGCCAGCAGCTCGGCTAGCGGGGGGAGTAGGGAGACCCAGTACTTC
TRBJ1-4	.	.	TRBV27	CASSLYGSEKLFF	TGTGCCAGCAGTTTATACGGGTCTGAAAAACTGTTTTTT
TRBJ2-1	TRBD2	.	TRBV6-5	CASVSGSSYNEQFF	TGTGCCAGCGTCAGCGGGAGCTCCTACAATGAGCAGTTCTTC
TRBJ1-6	.	.	TRBV7-9	CASSLRDNNSPLHF	TGTGCCAGCAGCTTACGGGACAATAATTCACCCCTCCACTTT
TRBJ2-2	.	.	TRBV14	CASSQDLNTGELFF	TGTGCCAGCAGCCAAGATCTCAACACCGGGGAGCTGTTTTTT
TRBJ2-7	TRBD2	.	TRBV7-9	CASSLLAGGVLYEQYF	TGTGCCAGCAGCTTGCTAGCGGGGGGTGTTCTGTACGAGCAGTACTTC
TRBJ1-2	TRBD1	.	TRBV3-1/TRBV3-2	CASSQDTQGAWGYTF	TGTGCCAGCAGCCAAGATACCCAGGGGGCTTGGGGCTACACCTTC
TRBJ2-5	.	once	TRBV25-1	CASGRTRVGQETQYF	TGTGCCAGCGGAAGAACCAGGGTGGGCCAAGAGACCCAGTACTTC
TRBJ1-6	.	.	TRBV13	CASSSTGIGFNSPLHF	TGTGCCAGCAGCTCCACAGGGATAGGGTTTAATTCACCCCTCCACTTT
TRBJ1-5	TRBD1	.	TRBV4-2	CASSQGSETGAQPQHF	TGTGCCAGCAGCCAAGGAAGCGAAACAGGGGCTCAGCCCCAGCATTTT
TRBJ2-5	.	.	TRBV9	CASSVSGDTQETQYF	TGTGCCAGCAGCGTAAGCGGGGACACCCAAGAGACCCAGTACTTC
TRBJ1-6	TRBD1	.	TRBV6-2/TRBV6-3	CASSRTGGGGSPLHF	TGTGCCAGCAGCCGAACAGGGGGCGGAGGTTCACCCCTCCACTTT
TRBJ1-2	TRBD1	few	TRBV25-1	CASSDGQGGAGYTF	TGTGCCAGCAGTGACGGACAGGGAGGTGCTGGCTACACCTTC
TRBJ1-2	.	.	TRBV7-9	CASSPDWGGYGYTF	TGTGCCAGCAGCCCGGATTGGGGGGGCTATGGCTACACCTTC
TRBJ1-1	.	.	TRBV18	CASSPTTGENEAFF	TGTGCCAGCTCACCAACAACCGGGGAAAACGAAGCTTTCTTT
TRBJ2-5	TRBD2	.	TRBV9	CASSSFSGSQETQYF	TGTGCCAGCAGCTCCTTTAGCGGGAGCCAAGAGACCCAGTACTTC
TRBJ2-1	TRBD1	.	TRBV4-1	CASSPGQGPSNEQFF	TGCGCCAGCAGCCCCGGACAGGGGCCCTCCAATGAGCAGTTCTTC
TRBJ2-1	TRBD2	.	TRBV4-3	CASSQTYPPAGYPFF	TGCGCCAGCAGCCAAACGTATCCCCCAGCGGGATACCCGTTCTTC
TRBJ1-1	TRBD1	few	TRBV29-1	CSVGAGGFLTGRKSGNTEAFF	TGCAGCGTTGGGGCGGGGGGGTTCTTGACAGGGAGAAAGTCTGGGAACACTGAAGCTTTCTTT
TRBJ2-7	TRBD2	.	TRBV11-3	CASSPTSTDYEQYF	TGTGCCAGCAGTCCGACTAGCACAGACTACGAGCAGTACTTC
TRBJ2-2	TRBD1	.	TRBV3-1/TRBV3-2	CASSQEAGQGRTGELFF	TGTGCCAGCAGCCAAGAAGCGGGACAGGGGAGGACCGGGGAGCTGTTTTTT
TRBJ2-3	.	.	TRBV4-2	CASSQDRAADTQYF	TGTGCCAGCAGCCAAGATAGAGCGGCAGATACGCAGTATTTT
TRBJ2-4	.	.	TRBV6-2/TRBV6-3	CASSYLGLVEVAKNIQYF	TGTGCCAGCAGTTACTTGGGACTCGTAGAGGTAGCCAAAAACATTCAGTACTTC
TRBJ2-1	TRBD2	.	TRBV11-1	CASSFLAGHNEQFF	TGTGCCAGCAGCTTTTTAGCGGGTCACAATGAGCAGTTCTTC
TRBJ1-1	.	.	TRBV27	CASSNREGGTEAFF	TGTGCCAGCAGTAACAGGGAAGGGGGCACTGAAGCTTTCTTT
TRBJ2-7	TRBD1	.	TRBV3-1/TRBV3-2	CASSRGQGGYEQYF	TGTGCCAGCAGCCGGGGACAGGGTGGCTACGAGCAGTACTTC
TRBJ1-4	.	few	TRBV27	CASSPLTNEKLFF	TGTGCCAGCAGTCCCTTAACTAATGAAAAACTGTTTTTT
TRBJ1-4	TRBD1	.	TRBV4-3	CASSHPRTGTNEKLFF	TGCGCCAGCAGCCATCCTAGGACAGGGACTAATGAAAAACTGTTTTTT
TRBJ2-7	TRBD1	.	TRBV30	CAWTTGVSYEQYF	TGTGCCTGGACGACAGGGGTCTCCTACGAGCAGTACTTC
TRBJ1-2	TRBD1	once	TRBV28	CASSFPPGTGNLYGYTF	TGTGCCAGCAGTTTCCCCCCCGGGACAGGGAATCTCTATGGCTACACCTTC
TRBJ1-5	.	.	TRBV30	CAWSPTGNQPQHF	TGTGCCTGGAGTCCCACAGGCAATCAGCCCCAGCATTTT
TRBJ2-5	TRBD1	.	TRBV5-5	CASSSGQGKETQYF	TGTGCCAGCAGCTCGGGACAGGGGAAAGAGACCCAGTACTTC
TRBJ2-1	.	.	TRBV21-1	CASSKILGTPVDNEQFF	TGTGCCAGCAGCAAAATCTTGGGGACACCTGTAGACAATGAGCAGTTCTTC
TRBJ1-4	.	.	TRBV6-1	CASSDGAATNEKLFF	TGTGCCAGCAGTGATGGGGCCGCAACTAATGAAAAACTGTTTTTT
TRBJ2-2	.	.	TRBV18	CASSRRDGGAGELFF	TGTGCCAGCTCACGCCGGGACGGGGGAGCCGGGGAGCTGTTTTTT
TRBJ2-7	TRBD1	.	TRBV4-1	CASNPGQGVHEQYF	TGCGCCAGCAACCCGGGACAGGGAGTCCACGAGCAGTACTTC
TRBJ1-6	TRBD1	.	TRBV12-5	CASGSLDRGPSYNSPLHF	TGTGCTAGTGGTTCACTGGACAGGGGGCCTTCCTATAATTCACCCCTCCACTTT
TRBJ1-6	.	.	TRBV19	CATLQGNSYNSPLHF	TGTGCCACCTTACAGGGCAACTCCTATAATTCACCCCTCCACTTT